This is a list of T cell receptor beta chains from one sample in a study of T cells in localized non-small cell lung cancer. Method: immunoSEQ multiplex PCR; TCRdb's copy keeps in-frame clones and lacks some. The sample holds roughly 21,000 clones; approximately 90% are singletons and the top ten take about 7%. The starting material was peripheral blood, obtained before any cancer treatment. Source of these receptors: a woman aged 40-69 years with stage I lung adenocarcinoma. Each CDR3 is given with its conserved first and last residue. The order of the fields is CDR3 protein, CDR3 DNA, V gene, J gene, D gene. A D gene is named only where the DNA matches it firmly.

CDR3 protein: CASSPRVSTGELFF
CDR3 DNA: TGTGCCAGCAGTCCACGGGTTAGCACCGGGGAGCTGTTTTTT
V gene: TRBV2
J gene: TRBJ2-2
D gene: .